This T cell receptor beta chain was captured in a study of naive and memory T cell subsets. General study points: The power law exponent of TCR abundance differed between naive and memory cells. Possibly reflecting memory cells re-expressing CD45RA, a few larger clonotypes occurred in naive repertoires, especially CD8. RNA-based TCR counts may shift with T cell activation and differentiation.

An equimolar mix of two oligonucleotides served as the beta constant-region primer for TRBC1 and TRBC2. Four rounds of PCR amplified the ligated cDNA using nested alpha and beta constant-region primers plus SP2. A 12-nucleotide UMI and the SP2 primer were added to the cDNA 3' end by oligonucleotide ligation. TCRdb re-called the UMI-ligation and nested PCR reads through MiXCR, storing one row per CDR3 protein. The table records over 110,000 distinct CDR3 sequences, more than 15% of them present only once. Concerning this clonotype itself: What it recognizes is unknown.

V was clipped by 3 bases and J by 1 base; unmatched bases: 11. From germline, CDR1 is KGHDR and CDR2 SFDVKD. This CDR3 has 20 residues. Cells stained for CD3, CD4, CD8, CD45RA, CD27 and viability were sorted into four CD45RA/CD27 subsets. This receptor was taken from a human donor in good health. V gene TRBV24-1 combines with J gene TRBJ2-6, with 10 bases fitting TRBD1. What was sequenced was naive CD8+ T cells from blood. CDR3: CATSDTETRDRGSGANVLTF. In nucleotides, the CDR3 is TGTGCCACCAGTGATACAGAAACCCGGGACAGGGGTTCTGGGGCCAACGTCCTGACTTTC.